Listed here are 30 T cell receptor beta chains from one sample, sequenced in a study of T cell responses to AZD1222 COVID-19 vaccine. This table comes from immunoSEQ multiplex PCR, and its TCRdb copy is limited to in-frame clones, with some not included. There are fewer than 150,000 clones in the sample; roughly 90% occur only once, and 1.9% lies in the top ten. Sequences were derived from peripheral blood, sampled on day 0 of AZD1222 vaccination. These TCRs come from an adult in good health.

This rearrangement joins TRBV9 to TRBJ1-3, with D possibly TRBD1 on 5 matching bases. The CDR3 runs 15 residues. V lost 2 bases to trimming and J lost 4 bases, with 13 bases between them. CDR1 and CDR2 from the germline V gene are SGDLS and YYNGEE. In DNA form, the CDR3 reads TGTGCCAGCAGCGTGTGGGACTCGACCGGAAACACCATATATTTT. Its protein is CASSVWDSTGNTIYF.

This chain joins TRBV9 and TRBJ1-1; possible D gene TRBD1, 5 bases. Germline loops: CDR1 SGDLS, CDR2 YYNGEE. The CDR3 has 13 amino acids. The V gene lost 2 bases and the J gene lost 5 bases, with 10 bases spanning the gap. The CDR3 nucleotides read TGTGCCAGCAGCGTGGAGGCAGGGACTGAAGCTTTCTTT. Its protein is CASSVEAGTEAFF.

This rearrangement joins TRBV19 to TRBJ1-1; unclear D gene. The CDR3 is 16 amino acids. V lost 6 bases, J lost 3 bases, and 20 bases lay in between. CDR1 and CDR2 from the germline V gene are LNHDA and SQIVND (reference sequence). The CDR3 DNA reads TGTGCCAGTAGGAGCGGAGGTGGGTACGATTACACTGAAGCTTTCTTT. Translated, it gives CASRSGGGYDYTEAFF.

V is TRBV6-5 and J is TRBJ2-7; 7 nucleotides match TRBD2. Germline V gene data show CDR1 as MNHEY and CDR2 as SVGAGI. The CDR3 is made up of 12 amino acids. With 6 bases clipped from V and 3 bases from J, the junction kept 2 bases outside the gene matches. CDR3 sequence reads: CASRGGVYEQYF. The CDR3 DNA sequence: TGTGCCAGCAGGGGGGGGGTCTACGAGCAGTACTTC.

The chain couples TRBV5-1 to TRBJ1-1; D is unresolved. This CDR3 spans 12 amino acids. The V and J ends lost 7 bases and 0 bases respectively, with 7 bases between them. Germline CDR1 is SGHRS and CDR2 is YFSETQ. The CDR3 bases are TGCGCCAGCCGGAACATGAACACTGAAGCTTTCTTT. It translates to CASRNMNTEAFF.

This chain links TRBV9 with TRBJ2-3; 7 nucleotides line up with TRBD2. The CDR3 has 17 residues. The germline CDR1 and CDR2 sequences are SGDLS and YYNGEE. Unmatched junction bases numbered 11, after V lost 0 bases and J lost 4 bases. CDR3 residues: CASSVGLGLPLPDTQYF. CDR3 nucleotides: TGTGCCAGCAGCGTAGGATTGGGACTACCGCTACCAGATACGCAGTATTTT.

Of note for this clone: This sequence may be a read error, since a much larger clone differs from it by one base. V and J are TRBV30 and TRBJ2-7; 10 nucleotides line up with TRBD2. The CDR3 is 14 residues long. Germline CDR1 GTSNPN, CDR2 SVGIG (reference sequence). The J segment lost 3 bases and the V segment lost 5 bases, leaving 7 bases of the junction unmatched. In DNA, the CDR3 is TGTGCCTGGGTAAAGCGGGAGGGCCGCTACGAGCAGTACTTC. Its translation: CAWVKREGRYEQYF.

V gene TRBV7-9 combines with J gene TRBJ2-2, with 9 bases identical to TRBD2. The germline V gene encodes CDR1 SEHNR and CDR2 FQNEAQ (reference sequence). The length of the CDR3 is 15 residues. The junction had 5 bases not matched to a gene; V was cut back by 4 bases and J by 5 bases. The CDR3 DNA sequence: TGTGCCAGCAGCTCTGGACTAGCGTGGACCGGGGAGCTGTTTTTT. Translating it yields CASSSGLAWTGELFF.

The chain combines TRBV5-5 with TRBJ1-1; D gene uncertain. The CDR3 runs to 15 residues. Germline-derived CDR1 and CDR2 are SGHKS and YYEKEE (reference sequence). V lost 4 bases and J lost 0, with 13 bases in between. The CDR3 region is CASSGVGRMNTEAFF. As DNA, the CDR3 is TGTGCCAGCAGCGGAGTTGGACGGATGAACACTGAAGCTTTCTTT.

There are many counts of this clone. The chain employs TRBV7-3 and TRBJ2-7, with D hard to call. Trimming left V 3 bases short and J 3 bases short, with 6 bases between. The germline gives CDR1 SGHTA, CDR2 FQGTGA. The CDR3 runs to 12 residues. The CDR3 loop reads CASSFRLYEQYF. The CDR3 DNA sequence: TGTGCCAGCAGCTTCCGTCTCTACGAGCAGTACTTC. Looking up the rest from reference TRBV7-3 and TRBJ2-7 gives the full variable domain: GAGVSQTPSNKVTEKGKYVELRCDPISGHTALYWYRQSLGQGPEFLIYFQGTGAADDSGLPNDRFFAVRPEGSVSTLKIQRTERGDSAVYLCASSFRLYEQYFGPGTRLTVT.

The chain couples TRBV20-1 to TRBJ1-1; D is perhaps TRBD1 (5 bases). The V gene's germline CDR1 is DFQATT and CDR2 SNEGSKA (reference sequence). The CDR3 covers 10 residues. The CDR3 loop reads CGGGDTEAFF. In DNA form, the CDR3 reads TGCGGGGGAGGGGACACTGAAGCTTTCTTT.

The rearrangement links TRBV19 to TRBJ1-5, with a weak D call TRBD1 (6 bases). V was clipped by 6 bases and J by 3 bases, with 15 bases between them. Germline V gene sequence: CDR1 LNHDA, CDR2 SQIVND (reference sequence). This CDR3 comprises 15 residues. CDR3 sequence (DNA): TGTGCCAGTAGGTGGACAGCTAGTAACAATCAGCCCCAGCATTTT. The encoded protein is CASRWTASNNQPQHF.

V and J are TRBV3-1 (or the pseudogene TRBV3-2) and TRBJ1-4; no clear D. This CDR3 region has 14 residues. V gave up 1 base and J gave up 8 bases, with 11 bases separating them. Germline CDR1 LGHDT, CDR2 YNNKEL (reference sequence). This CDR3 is CASSQGSLGEKLFF. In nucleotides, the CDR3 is TGTGCCAGCAGCCAAGGCTCTCTTGGGGAAAAACTGTTTTTT.

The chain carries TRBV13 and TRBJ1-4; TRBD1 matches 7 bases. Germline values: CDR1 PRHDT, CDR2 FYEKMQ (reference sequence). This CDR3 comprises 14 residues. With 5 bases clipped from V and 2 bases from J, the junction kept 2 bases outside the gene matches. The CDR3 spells CASSRTGTNEKLFF. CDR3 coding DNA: TGTGCCAGCAGCCGGACAGGCACTAATGAAAAACTGTTTTTT.

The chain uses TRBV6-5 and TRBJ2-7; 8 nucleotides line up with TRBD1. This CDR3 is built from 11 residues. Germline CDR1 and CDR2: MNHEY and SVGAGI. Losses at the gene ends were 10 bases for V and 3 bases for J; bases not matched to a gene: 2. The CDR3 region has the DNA TGTGCCACAACAGGGGGCTACGAGCAGTACTTC. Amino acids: CATTGGYEQYF.

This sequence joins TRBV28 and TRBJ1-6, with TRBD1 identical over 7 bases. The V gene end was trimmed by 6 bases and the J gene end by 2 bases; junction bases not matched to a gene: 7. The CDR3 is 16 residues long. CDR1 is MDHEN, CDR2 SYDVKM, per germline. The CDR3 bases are TGTGCCAGCAGCCTGGACAGGCGAACCTATAATTCACCCCTCCACTTT. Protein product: CASSLDRRTYNSPLHF.

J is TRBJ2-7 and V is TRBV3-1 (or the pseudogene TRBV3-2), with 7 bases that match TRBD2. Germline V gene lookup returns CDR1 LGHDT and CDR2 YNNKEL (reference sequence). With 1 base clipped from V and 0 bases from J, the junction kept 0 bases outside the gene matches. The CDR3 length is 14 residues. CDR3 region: CASSQGGGSYEQYF. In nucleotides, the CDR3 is TGTGCCAGCAGCCAAGGGGGGGGCTCCTACGAGCAGTACTTC.

DNA of the CDR3: TGTGCCAGCACCCTCCCAACAGGGTGGAAGGAGTTCTTC. Translating it yields CASTLPTGWKEFF. The chain employs TRBV7-9 and TRBJ2-1, with TRBD1 as a possible D gene (6 bases). Trimming shortened V by 7 bases and J by 14 bases, and 21 bases separated the two germline ends. The CDR3 is 13 amino acids. Germline V gives CDR1 SEHNR, CDR2 FQNEAQ (reference sequence).

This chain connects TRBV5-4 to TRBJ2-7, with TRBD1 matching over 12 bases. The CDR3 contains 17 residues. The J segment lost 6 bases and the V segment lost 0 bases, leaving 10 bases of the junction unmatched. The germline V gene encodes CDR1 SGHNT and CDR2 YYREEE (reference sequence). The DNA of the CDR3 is TGTGCCAGCAGCTTGGGTAAAACGGGACAGGGGGCAATCGAGCAGTACTTC. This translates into CASSLGKTGQGAIEQYF.

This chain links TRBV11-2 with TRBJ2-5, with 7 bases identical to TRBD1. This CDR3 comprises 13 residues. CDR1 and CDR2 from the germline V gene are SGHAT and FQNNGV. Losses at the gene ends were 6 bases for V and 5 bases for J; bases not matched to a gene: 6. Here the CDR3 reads CASSFDRVETQYF. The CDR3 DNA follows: TGTGCCAGCAGTTTCGACAGGGTTGAGACCCAGTACTTC.

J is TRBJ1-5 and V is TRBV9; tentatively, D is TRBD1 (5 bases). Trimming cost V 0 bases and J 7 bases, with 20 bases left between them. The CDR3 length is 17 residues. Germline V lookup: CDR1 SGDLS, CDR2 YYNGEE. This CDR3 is CASSVERAVGTRQPQHF. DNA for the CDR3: TGTGCCAGCAGCGTAGAACGGGCTGTGGGGACTAGGCAGCCCCAGCATTTT.

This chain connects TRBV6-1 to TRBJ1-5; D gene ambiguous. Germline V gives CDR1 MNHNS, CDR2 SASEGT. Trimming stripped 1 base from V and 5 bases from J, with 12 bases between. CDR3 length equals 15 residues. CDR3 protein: CASSEGSRNDQPQHF. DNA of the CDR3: TGTGCCAGCAGTGAAGGTTCACGGAACGATCAGCCCCAGCATTTT.

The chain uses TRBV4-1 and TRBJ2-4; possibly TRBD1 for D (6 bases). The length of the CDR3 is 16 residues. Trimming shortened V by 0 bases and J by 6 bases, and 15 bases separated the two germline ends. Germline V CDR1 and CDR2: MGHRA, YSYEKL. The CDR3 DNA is TGCGCCAGCAGCCAAGACCAGGGGATAAGGGGAAACATTCAGTACTTC. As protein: CASSQDQGIRGNIQYF.

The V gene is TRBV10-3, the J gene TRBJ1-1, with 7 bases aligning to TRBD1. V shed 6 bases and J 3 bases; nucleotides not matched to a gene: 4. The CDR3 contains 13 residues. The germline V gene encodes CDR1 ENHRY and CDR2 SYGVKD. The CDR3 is CAISRDRDTEAFF. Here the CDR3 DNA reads TGTGCCATCAGCCGGGACAGAGACACTGAAGCTTTCTTT.

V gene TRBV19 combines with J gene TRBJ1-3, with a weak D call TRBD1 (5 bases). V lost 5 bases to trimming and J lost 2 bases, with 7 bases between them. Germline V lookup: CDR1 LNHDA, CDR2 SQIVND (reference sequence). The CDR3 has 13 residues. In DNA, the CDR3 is TGTGCCAGTAGTGGGACGGCTGGAAACACCATATATTTT. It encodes CASSGTAGNTIYF.

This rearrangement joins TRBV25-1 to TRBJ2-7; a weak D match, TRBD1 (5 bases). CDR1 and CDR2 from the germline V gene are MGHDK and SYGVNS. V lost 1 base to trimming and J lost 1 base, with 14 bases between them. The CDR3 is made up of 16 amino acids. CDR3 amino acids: CASSEWGRPESYEQYF. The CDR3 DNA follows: TGTGCCAGCAGTGAATGGGGCAGGCCAGAATCCTACGAGCAGTACTTC.

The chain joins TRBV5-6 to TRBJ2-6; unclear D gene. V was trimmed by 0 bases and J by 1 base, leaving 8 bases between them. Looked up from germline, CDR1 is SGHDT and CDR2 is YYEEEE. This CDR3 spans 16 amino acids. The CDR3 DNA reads TGTGCCAGCAGCTTGGCCCGGCGGTCTGGGGCCAACGTCCTGACTTTC. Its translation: CASSLARRSGANVLTF.

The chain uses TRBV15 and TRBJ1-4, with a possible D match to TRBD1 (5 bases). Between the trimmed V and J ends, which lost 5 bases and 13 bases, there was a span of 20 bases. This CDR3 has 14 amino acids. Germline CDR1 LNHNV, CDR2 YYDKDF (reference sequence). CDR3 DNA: TGTGCCACCAGCGCCCTCGGGGGTGCCAGCGGACTGTTTTTT. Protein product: CATSALGGASGLFF. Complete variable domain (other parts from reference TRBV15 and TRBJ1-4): DAMVIQNPRYQVTQFGKPVTLSCSQTLNHNVMYWYQQKSSQAPKLLFHYYDKDFNNEADTPDNFQSRRPNTSFCFLDIRSPGLGDTAMYLCATSALGGASGLFFGSGTQLSVL.

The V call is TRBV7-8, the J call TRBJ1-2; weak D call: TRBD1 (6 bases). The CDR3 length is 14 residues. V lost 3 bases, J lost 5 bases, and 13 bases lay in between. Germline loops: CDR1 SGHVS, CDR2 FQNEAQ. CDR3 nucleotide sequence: TGTGCCAGCAGCTTGGACAGTCCCTCGTATGGCTACACCTTC. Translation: CASSLDSPSYGYTF.

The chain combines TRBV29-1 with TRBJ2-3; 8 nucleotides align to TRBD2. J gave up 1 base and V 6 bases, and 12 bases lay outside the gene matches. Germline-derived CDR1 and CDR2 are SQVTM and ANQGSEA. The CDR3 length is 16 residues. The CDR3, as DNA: TGCAGCGTCGGCCACCGACTAGCGTGGGGCACAGATACGCAGTATTTT. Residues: CSVGHRLAWGTDTQYF.